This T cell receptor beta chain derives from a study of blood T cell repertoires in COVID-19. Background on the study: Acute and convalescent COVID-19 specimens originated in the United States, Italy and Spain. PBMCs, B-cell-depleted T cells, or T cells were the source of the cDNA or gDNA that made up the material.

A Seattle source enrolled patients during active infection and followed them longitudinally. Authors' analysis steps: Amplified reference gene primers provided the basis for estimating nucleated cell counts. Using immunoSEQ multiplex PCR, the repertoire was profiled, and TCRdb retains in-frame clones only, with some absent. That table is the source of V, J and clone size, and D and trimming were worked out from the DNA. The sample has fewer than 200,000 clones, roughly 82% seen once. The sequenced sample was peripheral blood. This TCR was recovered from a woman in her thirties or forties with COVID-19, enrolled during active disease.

In DNA, the CDR3 is TGTGCCAGCAGCTTAACCCAGGGGCGGTATGAAAAACTGTTTTTT. Translating it yields CASSLTQGRYEKLFF. The V call is TRBV7-9, the J call TRBJ1-4; D might be TRBD1 (6 bases). The germline CDR1 and CDR2 sequences are SEHNR and FQNEAQ (reference sequence). The length of the CDR3 is 15 residues. Trimming removed 2 bases from V and 6 bases from J, with 13 bases in between.